A selection of T cell receptor beta chains follows, all from one sample in a study of regulatory T cells in long-lasting Graves disease. Each CDR3 protein is one row after TCRdb ran MiXCR on the multiplex PCR reads. Altogether 320,000 or so distinct CDR3 sequences are present, over 15% being singletons, with the ten largest covering about 40%. The starting material was peripheral blood mononuclear cells (PBMCs), obtained at new diagnosis, from a patient treated with antithyroid drugs. These receptors originate from a female donor with Graves disease. Both conserved end residues are part of each CDR3. Each record gives: V gene, CDR3 protein.

v_gene: TRBV2; CDR3aa: CASFRGNMYEKLFF
v_gene: TRBV6-5; CDR3aa: CASSYALAGVDEQYF
v_gene: TRBV5-1; CDR3aa: CASSHFGQGAKTYEQYF
v_gene: TRBV7-9; CDR3aa: CASTLGLTNTGELFF
v_gene: TRBV5-1; CDR3aa: CASSLDGGIDEQFF
v_gene: TRBV7-2; CDR3aa: CASSPNHPGTGRDGYTF
v_gene: TRBV2; CDR3aa: CASSGGDRERNTEAFF
v_gene: TRBV7-9; CDR3aa: CASSLEREAGELFF
v_gene: TRBV28; CDR3aa: CASSLYRVTGELFF
v_gene: TRBV20-1; CDR3aa: CSARGLAGGETQYF
v_gene: TRBV19; CDR3aa: CASSTDGGQVEQYF
v_gene: TRBV3-1; CDR3aa: CASSQRTAYSGNTIYF
v_gene: TRBV7-9; CDR3aa: CASSKTSGRETDTQYF
v_gene: TRBV6-5; CDR3aa: CASSYEADSPLHF
v_gene: TRBV6-1; CDR3aa: CASSSQRQGDPNTEAFF
v_gene: TRBV28; CDR3aa: CATRGESNTGELFF
v_gene: TRBV2; CDR3aa: CASSQEGQEVTEAFF
v_gene: TRBV4-2; CDR3aa: CASSQDRGVNSPLHF
v_gene: TRBV7-9; CDR3aa: CASSPPGQGSGYTF
v_gene: TRBV12-3/TRBV12-4; CDR3aa: CASSPWQQGASEKLFF
v_gene: TRBV2; CDR3aa: CASRWALQETQYF
v_gene: TRBV10-3; CDR3aa: CAISDQGGMHEQYF
v_gene: TRBV19; CDR3aa: CASSIKTLAGVRQETQYF
v_gene: TRBV28; CDR3aa: CASSSYILAGGPDEYEQYF
v_gene: TRBV9; CDR3aa: CASSVGVGGPSTDTQYF
v_gene: TRBV11-3; CDR3aa: CASRKGGMTEQYF
v_gene: TRBV6-1; CDR3aa: CAIRRTGGETQYF
v_gene: TRBV4-2; CDR3aa: CASSQGVGMSNQPQHF
v_gene: TRBV28; CDR3aa: CASTPLVPMARFNEKLFF
v_gene: TRBV15; CDR3aa: CATSRVLSGGLLYGYTF
v_gene: TRBV10-2; CDR3aa: CASSESHTETQYF
v_gene: TRBV9; CDR3aa: CASSVVRTGTGIQGSYEQYF
v_gene: TRBV27; CDR3aa: CASRLGLNSPLHF
v_gene: TRBV7-2; CDR3aa: CASSSPTDRLGANVLTF
v_gene: TRBV9; CDR3aa: CASSVGQPSSYNEQFF
v_gene: TRBV7-9; CDR3aa: CASSLGLQGNTEAFF
v_gene: TRBV6-1; CDR3aa: CASSGTSGSSYEQYF
v_gene: TRBV29-1; CDR3aa: CSADLASYNEQFF
v_gene: TRBV4-2; CDR3aa: CASSQDRDTSYNSPLHF
v_gene: TRBV12-3/TRBV12-4; CDR3aa: CASSSSSRGDVLETQYF
v_gene: TRBV12-3/TRBV12-4; CDR3aa: CASSLAPGGLVGADTQYF
v_gene: TRBV6-5; CDR3aa: CASSYGQGSKEKLFF
v_gene: TRBV19; CDR3aa: CASSITGAGEQFF
v_gene: TRBV5-5; CDR3aa: CASSRQGTYEQYF
v_gene: TRBV6-1; CDR3aa: CASGTGAKSNEQFF
v_gene: TRBV20-1; CDR3aa: CSAIRGWEQYF
v_gene: TRBV20-1; CDR3aa: CSAHTPGLNMNTEAFF
v_gene: TRBV10-3; CDR3aa: CAISERQGPINSPLHF
v_gene: TRBV27; CDR3aa: CASSSMVAGVGTQYF
v_gene: TRBV5-1; CDR3aa: CASSSGQGANYGYTF
v_gene: TRBV2; CDR3aa: CASRLAATSYEQYF
v_gene: TRBV6-5; CDR3aa: CASSSLPTRLAGNNEQFF
v_gene: TRBV9; CDR3aa: CASSVSWGHTQYF
v_gene: TRBV10-3; CDR3aa: CAISGGSDRDTEAFF
v_gene: TRBV5-1; CDR3aa: CASSPPRNSPDTQYF